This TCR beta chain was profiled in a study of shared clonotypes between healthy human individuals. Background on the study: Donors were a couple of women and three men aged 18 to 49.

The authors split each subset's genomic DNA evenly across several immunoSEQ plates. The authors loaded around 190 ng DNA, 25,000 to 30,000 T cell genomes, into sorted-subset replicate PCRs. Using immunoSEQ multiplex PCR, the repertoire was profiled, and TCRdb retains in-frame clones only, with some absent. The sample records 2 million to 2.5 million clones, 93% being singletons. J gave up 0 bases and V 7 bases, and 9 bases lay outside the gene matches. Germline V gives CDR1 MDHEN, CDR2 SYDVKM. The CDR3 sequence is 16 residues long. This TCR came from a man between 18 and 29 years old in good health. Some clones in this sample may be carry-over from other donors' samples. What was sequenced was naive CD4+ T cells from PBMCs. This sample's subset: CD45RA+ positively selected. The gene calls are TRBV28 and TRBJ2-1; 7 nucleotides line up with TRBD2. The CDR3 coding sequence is TGTGCCAGCACCTCAAGGGCGGGAGCCTCCTACAATGAGCAGTTCTTC. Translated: CASTSRAGASYNEQFF.